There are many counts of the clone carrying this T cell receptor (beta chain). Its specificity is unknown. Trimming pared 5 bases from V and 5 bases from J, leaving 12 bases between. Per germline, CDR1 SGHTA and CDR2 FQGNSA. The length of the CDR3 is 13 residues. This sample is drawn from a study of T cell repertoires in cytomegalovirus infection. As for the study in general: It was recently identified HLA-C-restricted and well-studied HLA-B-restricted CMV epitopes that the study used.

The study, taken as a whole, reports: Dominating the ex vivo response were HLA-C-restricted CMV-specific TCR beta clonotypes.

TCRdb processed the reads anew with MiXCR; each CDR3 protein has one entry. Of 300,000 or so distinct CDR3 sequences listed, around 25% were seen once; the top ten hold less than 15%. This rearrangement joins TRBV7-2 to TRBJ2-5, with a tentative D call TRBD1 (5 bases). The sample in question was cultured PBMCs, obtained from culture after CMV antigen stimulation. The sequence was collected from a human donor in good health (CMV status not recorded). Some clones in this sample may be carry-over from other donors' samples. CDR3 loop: CASSRGQRETQYF. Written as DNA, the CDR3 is TGTGCCAGCAGCAGAGGACAAAGGGAGACCCAGTACTTC.